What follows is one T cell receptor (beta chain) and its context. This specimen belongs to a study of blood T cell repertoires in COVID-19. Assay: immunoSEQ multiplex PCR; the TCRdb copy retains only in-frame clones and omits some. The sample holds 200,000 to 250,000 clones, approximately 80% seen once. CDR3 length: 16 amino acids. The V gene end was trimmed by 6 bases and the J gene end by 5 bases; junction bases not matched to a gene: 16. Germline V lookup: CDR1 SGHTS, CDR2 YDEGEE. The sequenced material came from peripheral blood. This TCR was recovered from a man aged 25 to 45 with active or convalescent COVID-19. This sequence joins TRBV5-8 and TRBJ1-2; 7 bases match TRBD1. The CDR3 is CASTWGPGQTTYGYTF. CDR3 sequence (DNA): TGTGCCAGCACCTGGGGGCCGGGACAGACTACGTATGGCTACACCTTC.